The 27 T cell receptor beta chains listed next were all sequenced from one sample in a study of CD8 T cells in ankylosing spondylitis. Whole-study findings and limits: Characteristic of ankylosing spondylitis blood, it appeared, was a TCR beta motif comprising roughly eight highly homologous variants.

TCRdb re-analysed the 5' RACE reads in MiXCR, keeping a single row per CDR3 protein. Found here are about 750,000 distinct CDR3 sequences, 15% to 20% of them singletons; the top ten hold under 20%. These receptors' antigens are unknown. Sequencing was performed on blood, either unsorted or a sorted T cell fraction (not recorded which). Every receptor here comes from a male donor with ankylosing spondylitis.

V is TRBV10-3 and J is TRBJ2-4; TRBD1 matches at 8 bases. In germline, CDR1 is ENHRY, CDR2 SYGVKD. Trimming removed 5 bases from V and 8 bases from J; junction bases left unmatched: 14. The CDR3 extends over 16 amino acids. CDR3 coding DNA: TGTGCCATCAGTAAGACGACAGGGGCGGTGTCAGACATTCAGTACTTC. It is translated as CAISKTTGAVSDIQYF.

CDR3 DNA: TGTGCCAGCAGCTTTCGTGTCGGGCCCACCCCCGGGGAGCTGTTTTTT. This encodes CASSFRVGPTPGELFF. The chain is built from TRBV7-2 and TRBJ2-2, with D uncertain. Germline CDR1 is SGHTA and CDR2 is FQGNSA. There are 16 residues in the CDR3. Trimming stripped 3 bases from V and 6 bases from J, with 17 bases between.

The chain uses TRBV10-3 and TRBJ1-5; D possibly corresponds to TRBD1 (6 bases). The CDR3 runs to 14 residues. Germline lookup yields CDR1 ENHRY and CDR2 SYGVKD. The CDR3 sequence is CAISMGGRNQPQHF. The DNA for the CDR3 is TGTGCGATCTCCATGGGGGGGCGCAATCAGCCCCAGCATTTT.

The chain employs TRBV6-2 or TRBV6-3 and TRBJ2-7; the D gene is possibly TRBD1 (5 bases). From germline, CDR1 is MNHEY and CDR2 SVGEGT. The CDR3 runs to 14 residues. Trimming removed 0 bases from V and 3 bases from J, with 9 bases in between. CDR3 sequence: CASSYSWGSYEQYF. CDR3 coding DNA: TGTGCCAGCAGTTACTCCTGGGGCAGCTACGAGCAGTACTTC.

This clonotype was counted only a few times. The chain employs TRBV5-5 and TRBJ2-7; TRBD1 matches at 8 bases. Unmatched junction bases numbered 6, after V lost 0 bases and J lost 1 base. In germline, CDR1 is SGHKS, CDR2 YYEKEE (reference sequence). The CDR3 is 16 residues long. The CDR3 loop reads CASSLATGTGSYEQYF. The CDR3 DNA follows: TGTGCCAGCAGCTTGGCAACCGGGACAGGTTCCTACGAGCAGTACTTC.

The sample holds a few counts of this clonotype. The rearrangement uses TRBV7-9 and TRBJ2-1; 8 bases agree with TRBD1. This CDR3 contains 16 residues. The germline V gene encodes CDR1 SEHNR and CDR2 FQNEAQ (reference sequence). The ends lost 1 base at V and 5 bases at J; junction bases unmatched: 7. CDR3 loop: CASSLGGTGPDNEQFF. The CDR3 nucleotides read TGTGCCAGCAGCTTAGGTGGGACAGGCCCTGACAATGAGCAGTTCTTC.

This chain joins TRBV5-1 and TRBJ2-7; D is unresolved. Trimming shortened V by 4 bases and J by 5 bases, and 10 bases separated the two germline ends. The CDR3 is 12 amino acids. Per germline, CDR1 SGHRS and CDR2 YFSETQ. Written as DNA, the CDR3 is TGCGCCAGCAGCCCCATAGGACACGAGCAGTACTTC. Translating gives CASSPIGHEQYF. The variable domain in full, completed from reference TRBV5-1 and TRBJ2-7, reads KAGVTQTPRYLIKTRGQQVTLSCSPISGHRSVSWYQQTPGQGLQFLFEYFSETQRNKGNFPGRFSGRQFSNSRSEMNVSTLELGDSALYLCASSPIGHEQYFGPGTRLTVT.

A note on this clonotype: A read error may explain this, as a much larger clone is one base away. The CDR3 is CATRERTGSGTGELFF. CDR3 nucleotide sequence: TGTGCCACCAGAGAACGGACAGGGTCAGGGACCGGGGAGCTGTTTTTT. The chain carries TRBV24-1 and TRBJ2-2; 8 nucleotides line up with TRBD1. V was clipped by 7 bases and J by 5 bases; unmatched bases: 11. The CDR3 has 16 amino acids. Germline V lookup: CDR1 KGHDR, CDR2 SFDVKD.

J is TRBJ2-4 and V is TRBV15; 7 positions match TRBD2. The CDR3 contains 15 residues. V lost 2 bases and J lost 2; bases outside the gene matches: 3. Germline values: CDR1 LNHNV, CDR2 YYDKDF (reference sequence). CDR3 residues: CATSRLAETKNIQYF. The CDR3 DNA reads TGTGCCACCAGCAGACTAGCGGAGACCAAAAACATTCAGTACTTC.

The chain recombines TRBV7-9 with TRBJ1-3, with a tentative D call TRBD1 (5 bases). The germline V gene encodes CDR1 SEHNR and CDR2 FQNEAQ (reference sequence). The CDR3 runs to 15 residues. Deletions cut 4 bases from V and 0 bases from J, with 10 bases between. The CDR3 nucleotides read TGTGCCAGCAGCTCCAGGGTCGGCTCTGGAAACACCATATATTTT. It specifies CASSSRVGSGNTIYF.

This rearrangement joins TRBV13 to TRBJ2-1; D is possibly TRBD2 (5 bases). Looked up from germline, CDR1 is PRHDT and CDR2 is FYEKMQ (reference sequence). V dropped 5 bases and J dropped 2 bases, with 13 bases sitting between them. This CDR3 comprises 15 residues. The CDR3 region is CASSERLQPYNEQFF. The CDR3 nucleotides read TGTGCCAGCAGCGAGCGGCTCCAACCCTACAATGAGCAGTTCTTC.

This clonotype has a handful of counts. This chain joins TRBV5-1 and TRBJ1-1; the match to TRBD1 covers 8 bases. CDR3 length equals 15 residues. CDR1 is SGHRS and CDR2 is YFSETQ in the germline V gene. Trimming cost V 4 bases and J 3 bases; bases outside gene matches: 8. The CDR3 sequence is CASSTGTGWDTEAFF. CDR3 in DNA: TGCGCCAGCAGCACGGGGACAGGATGGGACACTGAAGCTTTCTTT. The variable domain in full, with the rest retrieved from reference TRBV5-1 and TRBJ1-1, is KAGVTQTPRYLIKTRGQQVTLSCSPISGHRSVSWYQQTPGQGLQFLFEYFSETQRNKGNFPGRFSGRQFSNSRSEMNVSTLELGDSALYLCASSTGTGWDTEAFFGQGTRLTVV.

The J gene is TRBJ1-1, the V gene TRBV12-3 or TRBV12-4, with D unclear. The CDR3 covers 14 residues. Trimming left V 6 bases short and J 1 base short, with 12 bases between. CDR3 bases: TGTGCCAGCAGGACTTCCGGACGGAACACTGAAGCTTTCTTT. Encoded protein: CASRTSGRNTEAFF.

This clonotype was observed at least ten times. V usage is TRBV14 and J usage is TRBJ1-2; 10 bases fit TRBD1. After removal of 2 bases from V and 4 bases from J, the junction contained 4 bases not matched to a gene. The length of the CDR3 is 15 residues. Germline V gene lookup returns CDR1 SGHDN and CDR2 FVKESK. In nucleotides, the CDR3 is TGTGCCAGCAGCCAATGGGACAGGGGAGCCTATGGCTACACCTTC. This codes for CASSQWDRGAYGYTF.

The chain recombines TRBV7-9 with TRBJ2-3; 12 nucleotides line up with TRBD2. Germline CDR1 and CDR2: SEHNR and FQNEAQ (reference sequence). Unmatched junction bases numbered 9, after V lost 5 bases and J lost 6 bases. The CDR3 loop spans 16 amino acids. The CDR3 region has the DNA TGTGCCAGCAGCGCACGACTAGCGGGAGTTTCGGATACGCAGTATTTT. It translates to CASSARLAGVSDTQYF.

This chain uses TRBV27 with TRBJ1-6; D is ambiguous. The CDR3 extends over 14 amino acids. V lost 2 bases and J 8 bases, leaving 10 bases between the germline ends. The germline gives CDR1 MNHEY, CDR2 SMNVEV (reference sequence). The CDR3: CASSLEQDYSPLHF. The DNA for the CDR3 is TGTGCCAGCAGTTTAGAGCAGGACTATTCACCCCTCCACTTT.

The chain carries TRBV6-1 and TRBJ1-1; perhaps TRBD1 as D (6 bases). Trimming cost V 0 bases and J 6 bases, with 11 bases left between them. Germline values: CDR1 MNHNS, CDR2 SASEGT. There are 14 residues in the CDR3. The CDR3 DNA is TGTGCCAGCAGTGAAGCGGGGGGGCAGGCTGAAGCTTTCTTT. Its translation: CASSEAGGQAEAFF.

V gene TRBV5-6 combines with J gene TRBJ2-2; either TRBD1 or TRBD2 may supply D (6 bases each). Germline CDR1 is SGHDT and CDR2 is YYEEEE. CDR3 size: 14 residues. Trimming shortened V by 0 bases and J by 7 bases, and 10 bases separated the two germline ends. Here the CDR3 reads CASSLEGGDGELFF. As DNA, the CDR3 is TGTGCCAGCAGCTTGGAGGGGGGCGACGGGGAGCTGTTTTTT.

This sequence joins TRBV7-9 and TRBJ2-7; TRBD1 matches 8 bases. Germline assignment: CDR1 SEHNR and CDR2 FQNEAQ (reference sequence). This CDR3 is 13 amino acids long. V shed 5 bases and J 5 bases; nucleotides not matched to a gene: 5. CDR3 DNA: TGTGCCAGCAGCACCTGGACAGGGCACGAGCAGTACTTC. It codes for CASSTWTGHEQYF.

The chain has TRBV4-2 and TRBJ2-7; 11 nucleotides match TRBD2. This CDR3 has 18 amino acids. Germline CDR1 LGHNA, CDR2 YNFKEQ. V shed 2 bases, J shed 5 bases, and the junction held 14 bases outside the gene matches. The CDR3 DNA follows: TGTGCCAGCAGCCAAACAGAACCCGGGACTAGCGGACCTAACGAGCAGTACTTC. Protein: CASSQTEPGTSGPNEQYF.

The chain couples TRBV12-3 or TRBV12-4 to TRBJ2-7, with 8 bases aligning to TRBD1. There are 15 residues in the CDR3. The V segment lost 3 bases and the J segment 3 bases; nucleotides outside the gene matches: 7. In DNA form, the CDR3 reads TGTGCCAGCAGTTTTATTCAGGGGGCAATCTACGAGCAGTACTTC. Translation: CASSFIQGAIYEQYF.

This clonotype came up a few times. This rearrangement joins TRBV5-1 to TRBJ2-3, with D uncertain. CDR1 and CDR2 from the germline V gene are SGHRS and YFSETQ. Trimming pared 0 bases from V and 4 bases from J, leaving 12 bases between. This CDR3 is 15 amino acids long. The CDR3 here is CASSLDGVGSDTQYF. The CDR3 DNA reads TGCGCCAGCAGCTTGGATGGGGTCGGGTCAGATACGCAGTATTTT.

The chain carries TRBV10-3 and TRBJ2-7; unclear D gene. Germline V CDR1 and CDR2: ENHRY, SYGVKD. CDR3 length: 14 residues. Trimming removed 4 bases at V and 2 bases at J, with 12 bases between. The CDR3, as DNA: TGTGCCATCAGTGCGCCGGGCCTTACCTACGAGCAGTACTTC. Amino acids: CAISAPGLTYEQYF.

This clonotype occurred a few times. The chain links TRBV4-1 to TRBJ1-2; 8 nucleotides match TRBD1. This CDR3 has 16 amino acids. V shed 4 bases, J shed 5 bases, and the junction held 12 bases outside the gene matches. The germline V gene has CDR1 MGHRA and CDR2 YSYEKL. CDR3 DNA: TGCGCCAGCAGCCCGGGACAGGTGGGCCCAAAGTATGGCTACACCTTC. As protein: CASSPGQVGPKYGYTF.

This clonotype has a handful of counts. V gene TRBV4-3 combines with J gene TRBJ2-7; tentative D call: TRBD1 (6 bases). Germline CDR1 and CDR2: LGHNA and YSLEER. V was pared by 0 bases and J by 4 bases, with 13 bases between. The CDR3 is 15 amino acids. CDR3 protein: CASSQDKSGQYEQYF. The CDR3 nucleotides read TGCGCCAGCAGCCAAGATAAGAGCGGACAGTACGAGCAGTACTTC.

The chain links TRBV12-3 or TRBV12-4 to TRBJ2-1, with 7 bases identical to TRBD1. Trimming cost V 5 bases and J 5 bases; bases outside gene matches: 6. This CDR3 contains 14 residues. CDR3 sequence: CASSLYGTDNEQFF. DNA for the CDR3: TGTGCCAGCAGTCTATACGGGACAGACAATGAGCAGTTCTTC.

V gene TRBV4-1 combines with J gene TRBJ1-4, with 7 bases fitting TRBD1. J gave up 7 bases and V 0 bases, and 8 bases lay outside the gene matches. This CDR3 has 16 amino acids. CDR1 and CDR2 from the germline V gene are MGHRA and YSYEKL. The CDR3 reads CASSQEGPGGFEKLFF. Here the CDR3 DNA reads TGCGCCAGCAGCCAAGAAGGCCCAGGGGGTTTTGAAAAACTGTTTTTT.